This T cell receptor beta chain derives from a study of blood T cell repertoires in COVID-19. Study at large: Samples came from the United States, Italy and Spain, spanning acute and convalescent COVID-19. The analysed material was cDNA or gDNA that came from T cells, B-cell-depleted T cells, or PBMCs.

Per the study methods: Amplifying reference gene primers gave estimates of nucleated cell counts. Assay: immunoSEQ multiplex PCR; the TCRdb copy retains only in-frame clones and omits some. V and J calls and clone size are as listed in that table; D and trimming were resolved from the DNA. The table includes some 100,000 clones, more than 80% detected once. Trimming removed 0 bases at V and 8 bases at J, with 23 bases between. Germline CDR1 and CDR2: MNHEY and SVGEGT. The CDR3 spans 18 residues. Material: peripheral blood. The sequence derives from a human donor in a cohort sampled during active COVID-19. The genes are TRBV6-2 or TRBV6-3 and TRBJ2-1, with a weak D call TRBD1 (6 bases). CDR3 sequence: CASSYSVSLVTGRDEQFF. The DNA for the CDR3 is TGTGCCAGCAGTTACTCGGTGTCTTTGGTCACAGGGCGTGATGAGCAGTTCTTC.